The clone carrying this TCR beta chain has just a few counts. Antigen: not known. This record comes from a study of cytomegalovirus exposure and HLA in healthy donors. Study-wide results and caveats: Segments of the TCR beta V type were, in most cases, productive about 87% or about 30% of the time in an earlier analysis. Later analysis found that TCR beta chains associated with HLA were more clonally expanded than other, equally common chains.

This PCR relied on a set of 60 Vbeta primers and 13 Jbeta primers. TCRdb's copy holds only in-frame clones and misses some; the assay was immunoSEQ multiplex PCR. The table lists over 100,000 clones, just under 70% of them singletons. V was trimmed by 3 bases and J by 8 bases, leaving 20 bases between them. The length of the CDR3 is 15 residues. The germline gives CDR1 SGHNT, CDR2 YYREEE (reference sequence). V gene TRBV5-4 combines with J gene TRBJ1-1; D unresolved. The receptor was isolated from a woman between 65 and 79 years old in good health and CMV-seropositive. The sequenced sample was PBMCs. The CDR3 loop reads CASSSPPVTGGEAFF. DNA for the CDR3: TGTGCCAGCAGCTCCCCCCCGGTGACGGGAGGGGAAGCTTTCTTT.